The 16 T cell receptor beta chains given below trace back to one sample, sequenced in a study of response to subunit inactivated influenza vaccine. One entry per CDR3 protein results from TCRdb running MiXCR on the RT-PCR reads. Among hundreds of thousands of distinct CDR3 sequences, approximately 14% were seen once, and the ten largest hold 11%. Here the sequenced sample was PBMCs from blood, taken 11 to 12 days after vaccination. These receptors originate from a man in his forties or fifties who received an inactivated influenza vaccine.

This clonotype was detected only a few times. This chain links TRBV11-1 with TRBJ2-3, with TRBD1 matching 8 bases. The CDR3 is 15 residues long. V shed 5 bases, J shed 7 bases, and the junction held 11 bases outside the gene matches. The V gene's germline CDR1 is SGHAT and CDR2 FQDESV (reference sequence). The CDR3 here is CASSNQWGQANTQYF. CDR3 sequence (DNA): TGTGCCAGCAGCAACCAATGGGGACAGGCAAATACGCAGTATTTT.

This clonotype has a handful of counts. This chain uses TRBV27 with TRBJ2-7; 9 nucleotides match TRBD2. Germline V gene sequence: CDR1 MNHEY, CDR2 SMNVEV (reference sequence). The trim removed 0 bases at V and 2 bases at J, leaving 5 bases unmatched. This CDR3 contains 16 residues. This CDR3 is CASSLSLSSGAYEQYF. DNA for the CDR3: TGTGCCAGCAGTTTATCGTTGTCTAGCGGGGCCTACGAGCAGTACTTC.

CDR3 coding DNA: TGTGCCAGCAGCCCCCTGGACAGGGACTACGAGCAGTACTTC. It is translated as CASSPLDRDYEQYF. This sequence joins TRBV7-9 and TRBJ2-7; 8 bases match TRBD1. V lost 5 bases and J lost 3; bases outside the gene matches: 6. The CDR3 has 14 amino acids. Germline values: CDR1 SEHNR, CDR2 FQNEAQ (reference sequence).

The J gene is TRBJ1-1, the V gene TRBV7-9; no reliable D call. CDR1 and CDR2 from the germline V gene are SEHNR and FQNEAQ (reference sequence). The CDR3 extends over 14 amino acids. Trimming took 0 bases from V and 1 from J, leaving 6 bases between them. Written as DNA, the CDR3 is TGTGCCAGCAGCTTAGCGAAAGGGAACACTGAAGCTTTCTTT. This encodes CASSLAKGNTEAFF.

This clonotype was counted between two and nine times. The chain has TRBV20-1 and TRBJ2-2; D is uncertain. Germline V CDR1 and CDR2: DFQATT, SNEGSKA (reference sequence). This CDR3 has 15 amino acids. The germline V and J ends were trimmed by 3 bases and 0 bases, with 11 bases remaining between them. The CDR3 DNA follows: TGCAGTGCTAGTGGTCGGCAGGCGAACACCGGGGAGCTGTTTTTT. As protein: CSASGRQANTGELFF.

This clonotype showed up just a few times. The CDR3 is CASSRLAGAEQYF. DNA for the CDR3: TGCGCCAGCAGCCGGCTAGCGGGAGCCGAGCAGTACTTC. The chain recombines TRBV4-3 with TRBJ2-7; TRBD2 matches at 10 bases. The CDR3 runs to 13 residues. CDR1 and CDR2 (germline): LGHNA, YSLEER. V was pared by 4 bases and J by 6 bases, with 3 bases of the junction left unmatched.

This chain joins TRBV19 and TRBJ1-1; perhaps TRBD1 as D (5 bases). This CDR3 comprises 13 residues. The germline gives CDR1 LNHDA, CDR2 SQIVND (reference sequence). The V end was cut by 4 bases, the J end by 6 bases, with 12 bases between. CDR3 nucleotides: TGTGCCAGTAGTACTGGTCGAGGGGCTGAAGCTTTCTTT. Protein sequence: CASSTGRGAEAFF.

The CDR3 loop is CSALTTVPYGYTF. CDR3 in DNA: TGCAGTGCGTTGACGACAGTTCCCTATGGCTACACCTTC. The chain couples TRBV20-1 to TRBJ1-2; weak D call: TRBD1 (5 bases). With 6 bases removed from V and 4 bases from J, the gap between germline ends came to 15 bases. The germline V gene encodes CDR1 DFQATT and CDR2 SNEGSKA (reference sequence). The CDR3 length is 13 residues.

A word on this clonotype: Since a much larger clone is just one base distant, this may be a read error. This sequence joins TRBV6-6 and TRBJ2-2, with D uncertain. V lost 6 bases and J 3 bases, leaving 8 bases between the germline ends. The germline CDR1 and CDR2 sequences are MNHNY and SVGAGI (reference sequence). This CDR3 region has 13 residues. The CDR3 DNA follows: TGTGCCAGCAGACCCGTGGACACCGGGGAGCTGTTTTTT. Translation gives CASRPVDTGELFF.

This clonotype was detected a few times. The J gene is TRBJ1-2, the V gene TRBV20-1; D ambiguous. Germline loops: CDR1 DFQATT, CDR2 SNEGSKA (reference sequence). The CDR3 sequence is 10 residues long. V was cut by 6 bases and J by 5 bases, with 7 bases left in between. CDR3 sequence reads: CSAHQYGYTF. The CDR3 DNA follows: TGCAGTGCACATCAATATGGCTACACCTTC.

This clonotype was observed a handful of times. CDR3 sequence: CATGQGQETQYF. In nucleotides, the CDR3 is TGTGCCACCGGACAGGGGCAAGAGACCCAGTACTTC. V and J are TRBV10-3 and TRBJ2-5; 9 positions agree with TRBD1. V was pared by 10 bases and J by 2 bases, with 2 bases of the junction left unmatched. Germline CDR1 reads ENHRY; CDR2 reads SYGVKD. The CDR3 totals 12 residues.

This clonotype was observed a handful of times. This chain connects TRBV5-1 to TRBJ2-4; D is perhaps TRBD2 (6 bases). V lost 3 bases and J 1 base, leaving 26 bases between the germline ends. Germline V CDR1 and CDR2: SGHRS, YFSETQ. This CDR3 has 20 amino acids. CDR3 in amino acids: CASSSHGGTQLLGAKNIQYF. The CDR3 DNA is TGCGCCAGCAGCTCCCATGGGGGGACTCAACTCCTGGGGGCCAAAAACATTCAGTACTTC.

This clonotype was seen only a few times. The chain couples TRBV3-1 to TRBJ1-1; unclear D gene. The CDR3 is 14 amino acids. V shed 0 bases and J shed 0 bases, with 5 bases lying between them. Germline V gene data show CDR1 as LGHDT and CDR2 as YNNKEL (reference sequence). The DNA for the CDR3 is TGTGCCAGCAGCCAAGAGACGATGAACACTGAAGCTTTCTTT. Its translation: CASSQETMNTEAFF.

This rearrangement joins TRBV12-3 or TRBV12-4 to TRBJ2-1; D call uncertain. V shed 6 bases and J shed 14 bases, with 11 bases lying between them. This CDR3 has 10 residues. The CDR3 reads CASSLSEKFF. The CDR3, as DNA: TGTGCCAGCAGCCTATCGGAGAAGTTCTTC.

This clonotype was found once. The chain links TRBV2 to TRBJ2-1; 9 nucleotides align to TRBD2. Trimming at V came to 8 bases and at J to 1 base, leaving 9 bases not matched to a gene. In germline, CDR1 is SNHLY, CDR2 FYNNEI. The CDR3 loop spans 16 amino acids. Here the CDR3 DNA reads TGTGCCAGCGAGTACCCTAGCGGGATTTCCTACAATGAGCAGTTCTTC. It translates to CASEYPSGISYNEQFF.

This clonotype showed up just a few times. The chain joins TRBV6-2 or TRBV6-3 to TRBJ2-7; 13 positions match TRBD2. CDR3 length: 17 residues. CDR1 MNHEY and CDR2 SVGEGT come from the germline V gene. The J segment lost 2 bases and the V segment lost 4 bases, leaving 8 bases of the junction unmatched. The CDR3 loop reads CASSWTSGSPEPYEQYF. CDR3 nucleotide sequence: TGTGCCAGCAGTTGGACTAGCGGGAGTCCCGAGCCCTACGAGCAGTACTTC.